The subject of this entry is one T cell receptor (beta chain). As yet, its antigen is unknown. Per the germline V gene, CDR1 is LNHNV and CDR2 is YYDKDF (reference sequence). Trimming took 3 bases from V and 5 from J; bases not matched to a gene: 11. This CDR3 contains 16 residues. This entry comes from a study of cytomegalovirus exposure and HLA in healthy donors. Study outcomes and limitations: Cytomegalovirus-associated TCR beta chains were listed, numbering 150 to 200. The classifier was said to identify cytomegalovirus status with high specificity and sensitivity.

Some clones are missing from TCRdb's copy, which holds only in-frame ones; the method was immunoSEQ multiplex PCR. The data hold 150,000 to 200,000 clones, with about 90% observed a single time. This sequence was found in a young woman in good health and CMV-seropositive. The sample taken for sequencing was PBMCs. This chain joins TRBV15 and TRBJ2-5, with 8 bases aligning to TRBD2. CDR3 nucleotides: TGTGCCACCAGCAGCCCCGCGGGGGGCAGGGTCGAGACCCAGTACTTC. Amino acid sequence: CATSSPAGGRVETQYF.